This entry lists 10 T cell receptor beta chains sequenced from one sample in a study of shared clonotypes between healthy human individuals. The data were produced by immunoSEQ multiplex PCR, yet TCRdb's version contains in-frame clones alone and is incomplete. The sample lists approximately 980,000 clones, around 80% occurring once. Sequencing was done on a sample of memory CD4+ T cells sorted from blood. This sample's subset: CD45RA-negative fraction. The receptors here all came from a man younger than 30 in good health.

The chain recombines TRBV7-2 with TRBJ1-3; D remains ambiguous. V lost 2 bases, J lost 1 base, and 15 bases lay in between. This CDR3 is 17 amino acids long. Germline lookup yields CDR1 SGHTA and CDR2 FQGNSA. The CDR3 coding sequence is TGTGCCAGCAGCTTATTTGGTCCGGAGTTGTCTGGAAACACCATATATTTT. It specifies CASSLFGPELSGNTIYF.

The rearrangement joins TRBV7-2 to TRBJ1-1, with D hard to call. V was cut by 3 bases and J by 1 base, with 3 bases left in between. The V gene's germline CDR1 is SGHTA and CDR2 FQGNSA. The CDR3 has 12 residues. CDR3 amino acids: CASSFPNTEAFF. In nucleotides, the CDR3 is TGTGCCAGCAGCTTCCCGAACACTGAAGCTTTCTTT.

The rearrangement uses TRBV5-1 and TRBJ2-3; D is perhaps TRBD1 (5 bases). The germline V gene has CDR1 SGHRS and CDR2 YFSETQ. This CDR3 spans 16 amino acids. Trimming took off 3 bases at V and 5 bases at J, with 19 bases between the two ends. The CDR3 reads CASSWQGGQPRDTQYF. CDR3 nucleotides: TGCGCCAGCAGCTGGCAGGGTGGGCAGCCGAGAGATACGCAGTATTTT.

The chain employs TRBV28 and TRBJ2-5, with D unresolved. Germline V gene data show CDR1 as MDHEN and CDR2 as SYDVKM. This CDR3 has 14 amino acids. Deletions cut 4 bases from V and 6 bases from J, with 15 bases between. The CDR3 bases are TGTGCCAGCAGTTCCGGCCTGTTGGGGAAGACCCAGTACTTC. This encodes CASSSGLLGKTQYF.

A note on this clone: A junction end diverges from the germline sequence, so it may reflect a read error. V usage is TRBV9 and J usage is TRBJ2-7; D perhaps matches TRBD2 (6 bases). The CDR3 loop spans 14 amino acids. Germline lookup yields CDR1 SGDLS and CDR2 YYNGEE. CDR3 sequence reads: CASSPQSEGDRLFF. The CDR3 bases are TGTGCCAGCAGCCCCCAATCGGAGGGCGATAGACTCTTCTTC. The full variable domain, in which reference TRBV9 and TRBJ2-7 provide the parts outside the CDR3, is DSGVTQTPKHLITATGQRVTLRCSPRSGDLSVYWYQQSLDQGLQFLIQYYNGEERAKGNILERFSAQQFPDLHSELNLSSLELGDSALYFCASSPQSEGDRLFFGPGTRLTVT.

There are a few counts of this clone. The V and J genes are TRBV10-3 and TRBJ1-4; 7 nucleotides match TRBD1. This CDR3 spans 16 amino acids. Trimming took 3 bases from V and 3 from J; bases not matched to a gene: 7. CDR1 and CDR2 (germline): ENHRY, SYGVKD. CDR3 residues: CAISDYFGTANEKLFF. In DNA form, the CDR3 reads TGTGCCATCAGTGACTATTTCGGGACAGCTAATGAAAAACTGTTTTTT.

This rearrangement joins TRBV5-1 to TRBJ2-3, with D unresolved. V was cut by 0 bases and J by 4 bases, with 9 bases left in between. The CDR3 covers 14 residues. Germline CDR1 is SGHRS and CDR2 is YFSETQ. DNA of the CDR3: TGCGCCAGCAGCTTGGATGCAGGTGCAGATACGCAGTATTTT. Translated, it gives CASSLDAGADTQYF.

The V call is TRBV2, the J call TRBJ2-7; D unresolved. Trimming stripped 7 bases from V and 2 bases from J, with 9 bases between. CDR3 length: 12 amino acids. CDR1 and CDR2 (germline): SNHLY, FYNNEI. The CDR3 DNA sequence: TGTGCCAGCAATTCGGCAACCTACGAGCAGTACTTC. Translating gives CASNSATYEQYF.

The rearrangement uses TRBV10-3 and TRBJ2-5; 12 nucleotides line up with TRBD2. Germline lookup yields CDR1 ENHRY and CDR2 SYGVKD. V gave up 6 bases and J gave up 5 bases; unmatched junction bases: 4. This CDR3 contains 14 residues. The CDR3 DNA sequence: TGTGCCATCAGCACTAGCGGGGGGAGGGAGACCCAGTACTTC. It specifies CAISTSGGRETQYF.

The chain couples TRBV27 to TRBJ2-2; 8 bases fit TRBD2. Germline V gene lookup returns CDR1 MNHEY and CDR2 SMNVEV (reference sequence). This CDR3 comprises 15 residues. The V segment lost 7 bases and the J segment 6 bases; nucleotides outside the gene matches: 10. The CDR3 reads CASNPTSGGAGELFF. CDR3 DNA: TGTGCCAGCAACCCCACTAGCGGAGGAGCCGGGGAGCTGTTTTTT.